A single sample gave rise to the 6 T cell receptor beta chains below, sequenced in a study of shared clonotypes between healthy human individuals. Using immunoSEQ multiplex PCR, the repertoire was profiled, and TCRdb retains in-frame clones only, with some absent. The sample carries around 700,000 clones, around two thirds recorded once. Sequencing was performed on memory CD4+ T cells sorted from blood. Subset described: CD45RA-negative fraction. These receptors were obtained from a woman aged 25-40 years in good health.

The J gene is TRBJ2-7, the V gene TRBV5-6, with TRBD1 identical over 7 bases. V was pared by 4 bases and J by 7 bases, with 8 bases of the junction left unmatched. Germline V CDR1 and CDR2: SGHDT, YYEEEE. The CDR3 contains 13 residues. The CDR3 sequence is CASSMTGRGEQYF. The CDR3, as DNA: TGTGCCAGCAGCATGACAGGGCGTGGGGAGCAGTACTTC. The whole variable domain, remainder taken from reference TRBV5-6 and TRBJ2-7, is DAGVTQSPTHLIKTRGQQVTLRCSPKSGHDTVSWYQQALGQGPQFIFQYYEEEERQRGNFPDRFSGHQFPNYSSELNVNALLLGDSALYLCASSMTGRGEQYFGPGTRLTVT.

This clone was observed a single time. The V gene is TRBV28, the J gene TRBJ2-7, with D perhaps matching TRBD1 (5 bases). Germline CDR1 and CDR2: MDHEN and SYDVKM. CDR3 length: 13 residues. V was clipped by 4 bases and J by 5 bases, with 12 bases between them. In DNA, the CDR3 is TGTGCCAGCAGTTCGCAGGGTTTAGACGAGCAGTACTTC. It translates to CASSSQGLDEQYF.

Regarding this clone: The same CDR3 also results from other DNA sequences found in this sample. V gene TRBV19 combines with J gene TRBJ1-2; 7 nucleotides agree with TRBD1. This CDR3 region has 13 residues. CDR1 is LNHDA and CDR2 is SQIVND in the germline V gene (reference sequence). V was pared by 6 bases and J by 2 bases, with 3 bases of the junction left unmatched. The CDR3 loop is CASSMTGNYGYTF. The CDR3 nucleotides are TGTGCCAGTAGCATGACAGGGAACTATGGCTACACCTTC.

V and J are TRBV7-9 and TRBJ1-4; D call uncertain. Germline CDR1 reads SEHNR; CDR2 reads FQNEAQ (reference sequence). The CDR3 is 17 amino acids. The V end lost 1 base, the J end lost 8 bases, and 20 bases lay between the germline ends. DNA of the CDR3: TGTGCCAGCAGCTTAGTTAGGACCTTCTCCCTGCCCGAAAAACTGTTTTTT. This gives the protein CASSLVRTFSLPEKLFF.

This clone was observed a handful of times. The chain carries TRBV6-1 and TRBJ1-5, with D maybe TRBD1 (5 bases). Trimming removed 3 bases at V and 2 bases at J, with 17 bases between. The CDR3 is 17 residues long. Looked up from germline, CDR1 is MNHNS and CDR2 is SASEGT. CDR3 region: CASSDLPGVPGNQPQHF. DNA of the CDR3: TGTGCCAGCAGTGACCTCCCGGGGGTCCCTGGCAATCAGCCCCAGCATTTT.

The rearrangement links TRBV25-1 to TRBJ1-1; maybe TRBD1 (5 bases). CDR3 length: 14 amino acids. From germline, CDR1 is MGHDK and CDR2 SYGVNS. V was cut by 2 bases and J by 0 bases, with 7 bases left in between. The CDR3 DNA is TGTGCCAGCAGTGAAGGGACCCTGAACACTGAAGCTTTCTTT. It is translated as CASSEGTLNTEAFF.